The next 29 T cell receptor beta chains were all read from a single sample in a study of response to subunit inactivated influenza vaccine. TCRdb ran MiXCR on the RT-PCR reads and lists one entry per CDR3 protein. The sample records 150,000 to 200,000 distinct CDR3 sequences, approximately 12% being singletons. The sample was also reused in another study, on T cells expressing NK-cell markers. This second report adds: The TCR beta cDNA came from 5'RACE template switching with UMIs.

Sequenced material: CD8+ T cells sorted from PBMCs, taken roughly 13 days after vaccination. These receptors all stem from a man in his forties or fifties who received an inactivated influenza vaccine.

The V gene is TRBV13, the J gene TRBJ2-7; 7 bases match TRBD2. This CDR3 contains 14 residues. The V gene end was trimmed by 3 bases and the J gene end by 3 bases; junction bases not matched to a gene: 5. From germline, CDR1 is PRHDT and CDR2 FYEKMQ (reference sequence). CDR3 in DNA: TGTGCCAGCAGCTTGCGGGGGAGCGTCTACGAGCAGTACTTC. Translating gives CASSLRGSVYEQYF.

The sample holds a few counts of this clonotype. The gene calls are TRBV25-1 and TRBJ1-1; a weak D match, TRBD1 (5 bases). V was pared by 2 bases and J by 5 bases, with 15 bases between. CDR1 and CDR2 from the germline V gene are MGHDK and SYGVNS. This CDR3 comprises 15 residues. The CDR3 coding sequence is TGTGCCAGCAGTGAAAGCACAGGCCTTGGGACTGAAGCTTTCTTT. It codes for CASSESTGLGTEAFF.

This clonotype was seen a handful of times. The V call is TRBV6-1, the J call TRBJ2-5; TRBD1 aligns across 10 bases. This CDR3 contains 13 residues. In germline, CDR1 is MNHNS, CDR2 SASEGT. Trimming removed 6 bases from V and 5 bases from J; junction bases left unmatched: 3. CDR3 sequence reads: CASSRDRGETQYF. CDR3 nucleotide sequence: TGTGCCAGCAGCAGGGACAGGGGTGAGACCCAGTACTTC.

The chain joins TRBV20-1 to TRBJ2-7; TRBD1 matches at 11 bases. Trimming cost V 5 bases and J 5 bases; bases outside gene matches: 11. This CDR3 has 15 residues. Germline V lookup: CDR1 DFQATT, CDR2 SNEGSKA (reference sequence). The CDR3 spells CSAADRDRGVHEQYF. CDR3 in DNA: TGCAGTGCTGCAGACCGGGACAGGGGGGTTCACGAGCAGTACTTC.

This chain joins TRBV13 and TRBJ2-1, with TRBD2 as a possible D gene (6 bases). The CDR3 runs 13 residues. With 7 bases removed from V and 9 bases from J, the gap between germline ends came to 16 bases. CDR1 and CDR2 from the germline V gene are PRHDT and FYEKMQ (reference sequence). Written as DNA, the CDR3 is TGTGCCAGCACCCTAGCGAAATGGGGTGAGCAGTTCTTC. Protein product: CASTLAKWGEQFF.

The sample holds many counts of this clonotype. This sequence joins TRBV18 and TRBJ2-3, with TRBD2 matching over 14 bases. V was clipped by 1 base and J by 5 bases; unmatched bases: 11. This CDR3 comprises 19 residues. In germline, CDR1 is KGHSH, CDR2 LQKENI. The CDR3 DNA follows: TGTGCCAGCTCACCACTGACCGGGACTAGCGGGAGACGGGGAGATACGCAGTATTTT. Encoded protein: CASSPLTGTSGRRGDTQYF.

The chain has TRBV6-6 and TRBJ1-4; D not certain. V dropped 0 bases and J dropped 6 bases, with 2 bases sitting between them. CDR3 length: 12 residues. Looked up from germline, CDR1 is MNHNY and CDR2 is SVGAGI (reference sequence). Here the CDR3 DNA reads TGTGCCAGCAGTTACTCGGATGAAAAACTGTTTTTT. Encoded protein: CASSYSDEKLFF.

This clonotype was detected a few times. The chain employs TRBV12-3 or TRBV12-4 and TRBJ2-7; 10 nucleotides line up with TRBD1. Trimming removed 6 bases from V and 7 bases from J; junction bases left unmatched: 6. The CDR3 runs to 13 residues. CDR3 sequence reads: CASRRQGAREQYF. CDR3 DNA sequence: TGTGCCAGCAGGAGACAGGGGGCGCGGGAGCAGTACTTC.

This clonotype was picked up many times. The DNA for the CDR3 is TGCGCCAGCAGCCAAGGGTGGTCCTATGGCTACACCTTC. This gives the protein CASSQGWSYGYTF. The chain links TRBV4-3 to TRBJ1-2, with D uncertain. Germline V CDR1 and CDR2: LGHNA, YSLEER. Trimming took off 1 base at V and 4 bases at J, with 7 bases between the two ends. This CDR3 spans 13 amino acids.

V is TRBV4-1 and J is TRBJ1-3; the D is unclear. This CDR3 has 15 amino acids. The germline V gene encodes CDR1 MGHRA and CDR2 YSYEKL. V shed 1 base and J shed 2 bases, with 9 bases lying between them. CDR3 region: CASSQGRNPGNTIYF. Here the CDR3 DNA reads TGCGCCAGCAGCCAAGGGCGGAACCCTGGAAACACCATATATTTT.

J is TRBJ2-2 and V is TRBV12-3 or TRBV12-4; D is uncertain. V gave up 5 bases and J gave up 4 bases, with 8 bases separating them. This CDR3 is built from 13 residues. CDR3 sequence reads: CASSPFSTGELFF. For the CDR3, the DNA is TGTGCCAGCAGTCCGTTTTCCACCGGGGAGCTGTTTTTT.

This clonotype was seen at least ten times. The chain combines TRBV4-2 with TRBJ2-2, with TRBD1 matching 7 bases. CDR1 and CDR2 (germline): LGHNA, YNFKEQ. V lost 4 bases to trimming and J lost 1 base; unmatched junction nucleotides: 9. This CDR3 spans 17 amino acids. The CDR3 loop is CASSRPSGGRNTGELFF. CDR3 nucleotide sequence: TGTGCCAGCAGCCGCCCGTCAGGGGGAAGGAACACCGGGGAGCTGTTTTTT.

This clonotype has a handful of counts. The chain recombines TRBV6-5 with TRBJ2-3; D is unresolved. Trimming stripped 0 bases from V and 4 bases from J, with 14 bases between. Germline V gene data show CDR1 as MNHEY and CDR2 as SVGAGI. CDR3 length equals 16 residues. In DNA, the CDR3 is TGTGCCAGCAGTTACTCGACTGCCGGTGGCGCAGATACGCAGTATTTT. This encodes CASSYSTAGGADTQYF.

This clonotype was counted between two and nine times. The chain's CDR3 is CASEPDTQYF. The CDR3 nucleotides are TGTGCCAGCGAGCCAGATACGCAGTATTTT. The chain uses TRBV12-3 or TRBV12-4 and TRBJ2-3; unclear D gene. The V gene lost 8 bases and the J gene lost 4 bases, with 4 bases spanning the gap. CDR3 length: 10 amino acids.

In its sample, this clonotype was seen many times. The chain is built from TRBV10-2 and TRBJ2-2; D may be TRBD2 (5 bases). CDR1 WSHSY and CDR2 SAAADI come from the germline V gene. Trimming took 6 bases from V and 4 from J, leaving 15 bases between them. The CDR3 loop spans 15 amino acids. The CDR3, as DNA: TGCGCCAGCAGCCCCGGGAATGGCGCCACCGGGGAGCTGTTTTTT. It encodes CASSPGNGATGELFF.

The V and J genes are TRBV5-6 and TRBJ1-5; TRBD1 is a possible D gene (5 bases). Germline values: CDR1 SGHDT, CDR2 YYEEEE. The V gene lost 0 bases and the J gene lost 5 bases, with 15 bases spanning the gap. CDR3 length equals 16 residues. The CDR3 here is CASSLGGAGLDQPQHF. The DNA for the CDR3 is TGTGCCAGCAGCTTGGGAGGGGCAGGGCTGGATCAGCCCCAGCATTTT.

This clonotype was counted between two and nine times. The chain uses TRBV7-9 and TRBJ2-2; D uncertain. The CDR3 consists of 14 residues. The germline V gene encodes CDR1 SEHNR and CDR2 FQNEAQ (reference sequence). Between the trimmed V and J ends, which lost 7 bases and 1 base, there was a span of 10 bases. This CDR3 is CASNPGRNTGELFF. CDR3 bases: TGTGCCAGCAACCCAGGAAGGAACACCGGGGAGCTGTTTTTT.

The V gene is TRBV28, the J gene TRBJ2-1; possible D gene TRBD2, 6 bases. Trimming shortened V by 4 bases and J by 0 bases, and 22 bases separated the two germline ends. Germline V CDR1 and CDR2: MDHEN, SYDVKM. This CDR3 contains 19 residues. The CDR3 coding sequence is TGTGCCAGCAGTTACCCTAGGTCGGGACTGCCGAGCTCCTACAATGAGCAGTTCTTC. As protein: CASSYPRSGLPSSYNEQFF. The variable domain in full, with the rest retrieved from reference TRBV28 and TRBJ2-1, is DVKVTQSSRYLVKRTGEKVFLECVQDMDHENMFWYRQDPGLGLRLIYFSYDVKMKEKGDIPEGYSVSREKKERFSLILESASTNQTSMYLCASSYPRSGLPSSYNEQFFGPGTRLTVL.

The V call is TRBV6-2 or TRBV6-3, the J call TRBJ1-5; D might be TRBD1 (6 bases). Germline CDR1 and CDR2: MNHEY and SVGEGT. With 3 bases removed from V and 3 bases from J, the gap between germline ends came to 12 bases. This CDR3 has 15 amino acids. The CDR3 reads CASSYTTGTNQPQHF. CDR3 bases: TGTGCCAGCAGTTATACTACAGGGACCAATCAGCCCCAGCATTTT.

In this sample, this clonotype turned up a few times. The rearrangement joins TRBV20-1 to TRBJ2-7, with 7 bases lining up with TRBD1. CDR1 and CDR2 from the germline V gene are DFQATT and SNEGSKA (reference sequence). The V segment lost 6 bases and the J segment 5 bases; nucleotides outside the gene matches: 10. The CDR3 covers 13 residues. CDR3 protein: CSAGRQGANEQYF. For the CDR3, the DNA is TGCAGTGCGGGCCGACAGGGAGCCAACGAGCAGTACTTC.

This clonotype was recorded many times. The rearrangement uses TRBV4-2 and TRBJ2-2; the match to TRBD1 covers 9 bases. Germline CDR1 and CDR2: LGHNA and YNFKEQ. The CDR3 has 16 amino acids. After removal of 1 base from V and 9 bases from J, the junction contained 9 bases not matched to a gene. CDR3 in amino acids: CASSQVGQGSHRELFF. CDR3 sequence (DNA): TGTGCCAGCAGCCAAGTTGGACAGGGGTCGCACCGGGAGCTGTTTTTT.

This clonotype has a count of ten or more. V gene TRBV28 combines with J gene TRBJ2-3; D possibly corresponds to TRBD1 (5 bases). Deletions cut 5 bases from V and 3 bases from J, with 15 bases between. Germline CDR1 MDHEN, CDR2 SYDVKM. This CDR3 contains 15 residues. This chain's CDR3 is CASSRTRALTDTQYF. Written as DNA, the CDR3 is TGTGCCAGCAGTCGAACCAGGGCCCTAACAGATACGCAGTATTTT.

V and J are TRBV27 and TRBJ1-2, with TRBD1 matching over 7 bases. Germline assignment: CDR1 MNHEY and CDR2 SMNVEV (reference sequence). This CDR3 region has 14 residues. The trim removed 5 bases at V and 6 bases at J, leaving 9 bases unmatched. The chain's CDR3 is CASSVDRPVDGYTF. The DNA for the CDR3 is TGTGCCAGCAGTGTGGACAGGCCGGTCGATGGCTACACCTTC.

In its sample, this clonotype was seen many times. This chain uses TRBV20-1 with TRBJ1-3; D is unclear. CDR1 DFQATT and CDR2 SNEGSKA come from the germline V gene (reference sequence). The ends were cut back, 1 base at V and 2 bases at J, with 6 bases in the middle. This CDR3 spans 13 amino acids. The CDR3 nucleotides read TGCAGTGCTAGAGGGGGTACTGGAAACACCATATATTTT. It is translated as CSARGGTGNTIYF.

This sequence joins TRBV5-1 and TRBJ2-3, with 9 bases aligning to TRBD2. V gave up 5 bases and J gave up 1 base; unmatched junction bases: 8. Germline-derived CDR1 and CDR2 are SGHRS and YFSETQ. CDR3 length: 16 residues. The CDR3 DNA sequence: TGCGCCAGCAGACCGGAAGCGGGGGGCGGCACAGATACGCAGTATTTT. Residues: CASRPEAGGGTDTQYF.

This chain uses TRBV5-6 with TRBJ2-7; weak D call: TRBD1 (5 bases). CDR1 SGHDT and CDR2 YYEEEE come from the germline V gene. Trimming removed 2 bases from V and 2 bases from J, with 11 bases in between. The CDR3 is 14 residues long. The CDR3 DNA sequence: TGTGCCAGCAGCTTCGAGACAGCGACCTACGAGCAGTACTTC. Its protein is CASSFETATYEQYF.

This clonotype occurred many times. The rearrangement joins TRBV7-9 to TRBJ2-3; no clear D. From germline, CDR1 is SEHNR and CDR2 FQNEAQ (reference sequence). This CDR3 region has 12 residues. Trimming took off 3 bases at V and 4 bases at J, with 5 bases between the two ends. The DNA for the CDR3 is TGTGCCAGCAGCTTCAGCCCAGATACGCAGTATTTT. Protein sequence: CASSFSPDTQYF.

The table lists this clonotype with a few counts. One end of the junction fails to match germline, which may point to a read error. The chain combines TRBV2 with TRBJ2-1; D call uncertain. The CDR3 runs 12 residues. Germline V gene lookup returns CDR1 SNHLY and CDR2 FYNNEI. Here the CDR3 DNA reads TGTGCCAGCAGCGAAGAATACAATGAGCAGTTCTTC. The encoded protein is CASSEEYNEQFF.

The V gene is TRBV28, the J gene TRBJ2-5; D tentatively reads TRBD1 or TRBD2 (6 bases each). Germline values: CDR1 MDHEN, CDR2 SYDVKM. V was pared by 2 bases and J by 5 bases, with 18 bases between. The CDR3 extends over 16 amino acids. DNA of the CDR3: TGTGCCAGCAGTTTAGGGACGGGGGCGCGGGCGGAGACCCAGTACTTC. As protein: CASSLGTGARAETQYF.